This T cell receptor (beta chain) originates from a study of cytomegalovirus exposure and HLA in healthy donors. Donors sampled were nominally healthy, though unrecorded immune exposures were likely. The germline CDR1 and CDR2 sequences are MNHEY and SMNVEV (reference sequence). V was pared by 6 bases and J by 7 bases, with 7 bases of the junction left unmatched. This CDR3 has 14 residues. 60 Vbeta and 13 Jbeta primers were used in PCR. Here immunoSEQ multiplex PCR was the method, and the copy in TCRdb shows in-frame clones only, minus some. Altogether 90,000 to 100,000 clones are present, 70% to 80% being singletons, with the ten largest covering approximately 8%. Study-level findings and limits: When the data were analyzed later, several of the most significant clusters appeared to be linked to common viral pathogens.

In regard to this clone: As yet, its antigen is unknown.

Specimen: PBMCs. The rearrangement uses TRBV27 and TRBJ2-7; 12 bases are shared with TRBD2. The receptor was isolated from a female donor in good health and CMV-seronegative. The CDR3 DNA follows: TGTGCCAGCAGGCAGACTAGCGGGAGCAAAGAGCAGTACTTC. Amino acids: CASRQTSGSKEQYF.